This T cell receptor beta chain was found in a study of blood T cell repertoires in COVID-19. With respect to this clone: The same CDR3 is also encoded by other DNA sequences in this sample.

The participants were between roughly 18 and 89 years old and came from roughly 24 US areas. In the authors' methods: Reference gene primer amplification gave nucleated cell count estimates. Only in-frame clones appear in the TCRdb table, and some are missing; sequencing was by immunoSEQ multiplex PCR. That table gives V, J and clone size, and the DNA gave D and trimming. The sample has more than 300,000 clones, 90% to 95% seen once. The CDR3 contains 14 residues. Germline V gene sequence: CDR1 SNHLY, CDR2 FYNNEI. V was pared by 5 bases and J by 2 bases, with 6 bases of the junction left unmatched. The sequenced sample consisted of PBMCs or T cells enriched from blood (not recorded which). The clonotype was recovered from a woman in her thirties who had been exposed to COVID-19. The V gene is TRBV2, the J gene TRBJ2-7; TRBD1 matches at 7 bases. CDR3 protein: CASSPLTGTYEQYF. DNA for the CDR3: TGTGCCAGCAGTCCCCTGACAGGGACCTACGAGCAGTACTTC.